These 13 T cell receptor beta chains were sequenced from one sample in a study of shared clonotypes between healthy human individuals. Naive CD8 cells were CD45RO-negative, positively selected for CCR7, excluding terminally differentiated effector memory CD45RA+ cells. Some clones are missing from TCRdb's copy, which holds only in-frame ones; the method was immunoSEQ multiplex PCR. The table has about 1,900,000 clones, around 96% seen once; the top ten hold approximately 1%. Input material: naive CD8+ T cells sorted from blood. These TCRs come from a man aged 18 to 30 in good health.

The gene calls are TRBV6-6 and TRBJ1-1; possible D gene TRBD1, 5 bases. This CDR3 has 15 residues. Germline CDR1 reads MNHNY; CDR2 reads SVGAGI (reference sequence). V was clipped by 6 bases and J by 3 bases, with 17 bases between them. The DNA for the CDR3 is TGTGCCAGCAGGCCCGCGGGGGAGGTCGACACTGAAGCTTTCTTT. This encodes CASRPAGEVDTEAFF.

V gene TRBV9 combines with J gene TRBJ2-3; a weak D match, TRBD1 (6 bases). V gave up 0 bases and J gave up 0 bases, with 11 bases separating them. Germline assignment: CDR1 SGDLS and CDR2 YYNGEE. The CDR3 extends over 16 amino acids. The CDR3 spells CASSVEVDSSTDTQYF. For the CDR3, the DNA is TGTGCCAGCAGCGTAGAAGTGGACAGTAGCACAGATACGCAGTATTTT.

The V call is TRBV4-3, the J call TRBJ1-1; TRBD1 matches at 7 bases. V gave up 3 bases and J gave up 1 base; unmatched junction bases: 5. CDR1 is LGHNA, CDR2 YSLEER, per germline. CDR3 length equals 15 residues. In DNA form, the CDR3 reads TGCGCCAGCAGCCATGGCTCAGGGGGGAACACTGAAGCTTTCTTT. Its protein product is CASSHGSGGNTEAFF.

This chain joins TRBV6-6 and TRBJ2-2; tentatively, D is TRBD1 or TRBD2 (5 bases each). The CDR3 is 16 amino acids. V lost 5 bases and J 4 bases, leaving 17 bases between the germline ends. Germline V lookup: CDR1 MNHNY, CDR2 SVGAGI (reference sequence). CDR3 sequence: CASSQTVLGPTGELFF. DNA of the CDR3: TGTGCCAGCAGTCAGACGGTCTTGGGACCCACCGGGGAGCTGTTTTTT.

A remark on this clone: Other nucleotide sequences from this sample produce the same CDR3. The V call is TRBV25-1, the J call TRBJ2-7, with 11 bases that match TRBD1. Germline V gene lookup returns CDR1 MGHDK and CDR2 SYGVNS. With 3 bases clipped from V and 4 bases from J, the junction kept 5 bases outside the gene matches. This CDR3 has 15 amino acids. The CDR3 region has the DNA TGTGCCAGCAGTGATGGGGACAGGGGGAGATACGAGCAGTACTTC. Amino acids: CASSDGDRGRYEQYF.

The CDR3: CASSSPPGLFYEQYF. In nucleotides, the CDR3 is TGTGCCAGCAGTTCTCCGCCGGGACTATTTTACGAGCAGTACTTC. The chain joins TRBV6-6 to TRBJ2-7; 7 bases agree with TRBD2. CDR3 length equals 15 residues. From germline, CDR1 is MNHNY and CDR2 SVGAGI (reference sequence). Losses at the gene ends were 4 bases for V and 4 bases for J; bases not matched to a gene: 10.

This chain uses TRBV11-2 with TRBJ2-5; TRBD2 matches at 9 bases. V shed 1 base, J shed 3 bases, and the junction held 3 bases outside the gene matches. Germline values: CDR1 SGHAT, CDR2 FQNNGV. This CDR3 is built from 15 residues. The CDR3 sequence is CASSLGAGGEETQYF. CDR3 nucleotide sequence: TGTGCCAGCAGCTTAGGTGCGGGGGGGGAAGAGACCCAGTACTTC. Drawing the rest from reference TRBV11-2 and TRBJ2-5, the complete variable domain is EAGVAQSPRYKIIEKRQSVAFWCNPISGHATLYWYQQILGQGPKLLIQFQNNGVVDDSQLPKDRFSAERLKGVDSTLKIQPAKLEDSAVYLCASSLGAGGEETQYFGPGTRLLVL.

The gene calls are TRBV27 and TRBJ2-7; 10 bases align to TRBD1. This CDR3 has 16 amino acids. J was trimmed by 1 base and V by 6 bases; bases with no gene match: 9. Germline CDR1 MNHEY, CDR2 SMNVEV (reference sequence). The CDR3 is CASSPSRDRGSYEQYF. CDR3 in DNA: TGTGCCAGCAGCCCTAGCCGGGACAGGGGATCCTACGAGCAGTACTTC.

This clone was counted once. Other DNA sequences of this sample code for an identical CDR3. This chain connects TRBV11-3 to TRBJ2-7, with D perhaps matching TRBD1 (5 bases). Trimming took 5 bases from V and 2 from J, leaving 10 bases between them. The CDR3 runs to 13 residues. CDR1 is SGHNT, CDR2 YENEEA, per germline. DNA of the CDR3: TGTGCCAGCAGCCTAGGACAAACCTACGAGCAGTACTTC. This translates into CASSLGQTYEQYF.

The chain carries TRBV7-9 and TRBJ1-3; 8 bases map to TRBD1. Germline CDR1 and CDR2: SEHNR and FQNEAQ (reference sequence). V lost 11 bases to trimming and J lost 0 bases; unmatched junction nucleotides: 6. The CDR3 has 14 residues. CDR3 region: CAGRQGTSGNTIYF. The CDR3 nucleotides read TGTGCCGGGAGACAGGGGACCTCTGGAAACACCATATATTTT. Filled out from reference TRBV7-9 and TRBJ1-3, the complete variable domain reads DTGVSQNPRHKITKRGQNVTFRCDPISEHNRLYWYRQTLGQGPEFLTYFQNEAQLEKSRLLSDRFSAERPKGSFSTLEIQRTEQGDSAMYLCAGRQGTSGNTIYFGEGSWLTVV.

V and J are TRBV6-6 and TRBJ1-6; 9 bases are a match to TRBD1. J gave up 8 bases and V 8 bases, and 7 bases lay outside the gene matches. Germline values: CDR1 MNHNY, CDR2 SVGAGI (reference sequence). The CDR3 covers 14 residues. CDR3 nucleotide sequence: TGTGCCAGCGGGCCGACAGGGGGGGATTCACCCCTCCACTTT. The encoded protein is CASGPTGGDSPLHF.

The V and J genes are TRBV6-5 and TRBJ2-1; possibly TRBD1 or TRBD2 for D (5 bases each). The germline V and J ends were trimmed by 0 bases and 10 bases, with 13 bases remaining between them. The CDR3 totals 14 residues. Per the germline V gene, CDR1 is MNHEY and CDR2 is SVGAGI. The CDR3 bases are TGTGCCAGCAGTTACTCGAAATGGGGGTGGGAGCAGTTCTTC. Protein sequence: CASSYSKWGWEQFF.

The table lists this clone with a few counts. The V gene is TRBV6-4, the J gene TRBJ1-5; D gene unclear. This CDR3 has 13 residues. V was shortened by 3 bases and J by 3 bases, with 6 bases between the two germline ends. Germline loops: CDR1 MRHNA, CDR2 SNTAGT. CDR3 in amino acids: CASSEDYNQPQHF. The CDR3 DNA is TGTGCCAGCAGTGAAGATTACAATCAGCCCCAGCATTTT.